This is a list of T cell receptor beta chains from one sample in a study of T cell responses to AZD1222 COVID-19 vaccine. Clones were sequenced by immunoSEQ multiplex PCR, and TCRdb holds only the in-frame ones, with some missing. Of some 100,000 clones listed, about 89% are singletons. The specimen was peripheral blood, collected on day 0 of AZD1222 vaccination. These receptors came from an adult in good health. CDR3s include the opening cysteine and the closing phenylalanine or tryptophan. The order of the fields is D gene, V gene, J gene, clone size, CDR3 protein, CDR3 DNA. A D gene is named only where the DNA matches it firmly. Not all rows give a size; the values are once, few, many and, for expanded clones, a class.

-	TRBV6-5	TRBJ1-2	-	CASSNQGPYGYTF	TGTGCCAGCAGCAACCAGGGGCCCTATGGCTACACCTTC
TRBD1	TRBV7-2	TRBJ1-2	-	CASSLAQFSLGRGRSHTF	TGTGCCAGCAGCTTAGCGCAGTTCTCCTTAGGCAGGGGGCGCAGCCACACCTTC
TRBD1	TRBV5-1	TRBJ2-1	-	CASSLRGPDNEQFF	TGCGCCAGCAGCTTGAGGGGGCCCGACAATGAGCAGTTCTTC
-	TRBV19	TRBJ2-6	-	CASSIEGGPSGANVLTF	TGTGCCAGTAGTATAGAAGGGGGACCCTCTGGGGCCAACGTCCTGACTTTC
TRBD2	TRBV27	TRBJ2-1	-	CASSPLVSSGGNEQFF	TGTGCCAGCAGTCCCTTGGTATCTAGCGGGGGTAATGAGCAGTTCTTC
-	TRBV6-5	TRBJ1-1	-	CASSPGRGISEAFF	TGTGCCAGCAGCCCCGGACGGGGTATCTCTGAAGCTTTCTTT
-	TRBV6-5	TRBJ1-5	-	CASSIGSNQPQHF	TGTGCCAGCAGTATCGGTAGCAATCAGCCCCAGCATTTT
TRBD1	TRBV5-1	TRBJ1-1	-	CASSLGFGTDKAFF	TGCGCCAGCAGCTTGGGTTTTGGGACAGATAAAGCTTTCTTT
-	TRBV18	TRBJ2-1	-	CASSPQGTYNEQFF	TGTGCCAGCTCACCCCAGGGAACCTACAATGAGCAGTTCTTC
TRBD2	TRBV2	TRBJ2-7	-	CASSPGGTSAGEQYF	TGTGCCAGCAGCCCCGGTGGTACTAGCGCGGGCGAGCAGTACTTC
-	TRBV3-1/TRBV3-2	TRBJ2-2	-	CASSQDPNTGELFF	TGTGCCAGCAGCCAAGATCCAAACACCGGGGAGCTGTTTTTT
TRBD2	TRBV9	TRBJ2-1	once	CASSDLAGGTGEQFF	TGTGCCAGCAGTGATCTAGCGGGGGGGACCGGTGAGCAGTTCTTC
-	TRBV5-4	TRBJ1-2	-	CASSLGGEDYGYTF	TGTGCCAGCAGCTTGGGGGGGGAAGACTATGGCTACACCTTC
TRBD1	TRBV7-2	TRBJ2-4	-	CASSLATIGDRGLAKNIQYF	TGTGCCAGCAGCTTAGCCACGATCGGGGACAGAGGTCTAGCCAAAAACATTCAGTACTTC
TRBD1	TRBV5-4	TRBJ1-2	few	CASSSRQGHGYTF	TGTGCCAGCAGCTCACGACAGGGGCATGGCTACACCTTC
-	TRBV19	TRBJ1-5	-	CASSMSRWTDNQPQHF	TGTGCCAGTAGTATGTCTCGGTGGACAGACAATCAGCCCCAGCATTTT
-	TRBV4-1	TRBJ1-5	-	CASSQAVNQPQHF	TGCGCCAGCAGCCAAGCCGTTAATCAGCCCCAGCATTTT
TRBD2	TRBV9	TRBJ2-3	-	CASSGPGSGKLWDTQYF	TGTGCCAGCAGCGGCCCTGGTAGCGGGAAATTGTGGGATACGCAGTATTTT
TRBD2	TRBV7-8	TRBJ2-3	-	CASSPASGGSADTQYF	TGTGCCAGCAGCCCTGCTAGCGGGGGGAGTGCAGATACGCAGTATTTT
-	TRBV10-3	TRBJ2-7	-	CAISALSYEQYF	TGTGCCATCAGTGCCTTATCCTACGAGCAGTACTTC
TRBD2	TRBV13	TRBJ2-3	-	CASSSAGGLSTDTQYF	TGTGCCAGCAGCTCAGCGGGGGGGCTGAGCACAGATACGCAGTATTTT
-	TRBV7-9	TRBJ2-2	-	CASSPTGELFF	TGTGCCAGCAGCCCCACCGGGGAGCTGTTTTTT
TRBD1	TRBV5-1	TRBJ2-2	-	CASSLRTGGLSGELFF	TGCGCCAGCAGCTTGAGGACAGGGGGCTTATCCGGGGAGCTGTTTTTT
-	TRBV30	TRBJ1-2	-	CAWSVRGVGYTF	TGTGCCTGGAGTGTACGAGGGGTCGGCTACACCTTC
-	TRBV9	TRBJ1-3	once	CASSANGNTIYF	TGTGCCAGCAGCGCCAACGGAAACACCATATATTTT
TRBD1	TRBV28	TRBJ1-2	-	CASRMSDRGHGYTF	TGTGCCAGCAGGATGTCAGACAGGGGGCATGGCTACACCTTC
-	TRBV28	TRBJ1-1	-	CALQRGTEAFF	TGTGCCCTCCAGAGGGGTACTGAAGCTTTCTTT
-	TRBV5-1	TRBJ1-2	-	CASSLTPSSNYGYTF	TGCGCCAGCAGCCTTACACCTTCCTCTAACTATGGCTACACCTTC
TRBD1	TRBV19	TRBJ2-7	few	CASSIAGGYEQYF	TGTGCCAGTAGTATTGCAGGGGGCTACGAGCAGTACTTC
-	TRBV19	TRBJ2-3	-	CASRGKRGPDTQYF	TGTGCCAGTAGGGGCAAACGAGGCCCAGATACGCAGTATTTT
-	TRBV7-9	TRBJ1-5	-	CASSTDRPPNQPQHF	TGTGCCAGCAGCACCGACAGACCACCCAATCAGCCCCAGCATTTT
-	TRBV9	TRBJ2-3	-	CASSSSTDTQYF	TGTGCCAGCAGCTCAAGCACAGATACGCAGTATTTT
TRBD1	TRBV6-6	TRBJ2-1	-	CASSRAGTGNPEQFF	TGTGCCAGCAGCCGAGCCGGGACAGGGAATCCTGAGCAGTTCTTC
-	TRBV19	TRBJ1-3	few	CASSISAASGNTIYF	TGTGCCAGTAGTATTTCGGCAGCCTCTGGAAACACCATATATTTT
TRBD1	TRBV5-4	TRBJ1-1	-	CASRIQGAGTEAFF	TGTGCCAGCAGAATACAGGGGGCGGGCACTGAAGCTTTCTTT
TRBD1	TRBV29-1	TRBJ2-7	-	CSVTGGAGFNEQYF	TGCAGCGTCACAGGGGGCGCCGGGTTTAACGAGCAGTACTTC
TRBD1	TRBV6-6	TRBJ1-6	-	CASRTTGVSYNSPLHF	TGTGCCAGCAGGACCACAGGGGTGTCGTATAATTCACCCCTCCACTTT
TRBD1	TRBV7-6	TRBJ1-1	once	CASSLWDRGGTEAFF	TGTGCCAGCAGCTTATGGGACAGGGGGGGAACTGAAGCTTTCTTT
-	TRBV7-2	TRBJ1-2	-	CASSFEFYGYTF	TGTGCCAGCAGCTTTGAGTTCTATGGCTACACCTTC
-	TRBV10-3	TRBJ2-2	-	CAIRGEGNTGELFF	TGTGCCATAAGGGGGGAAGGAAACACCGGGGAGCTGTTTTTT
TRBD1	TRBV24-1	TRBJ2-7	-	CATREQGTPSYEQYF	TGTGCCACCAGAGAACAGGGGACGCCCTCCTACGAGCAGTACTTC
TRBD1	TRBV19	TRBJ2-7	-	CASSTRPGQGYEQYF	TGTGCCAGTAGTACACGGCCGGGACAGGGTTACGAGCAGTACTTC
-	TRBV27	TRBJ1-2	once	CASSSQNRDRYLYGYTF	TGTGCCAGCAGTTCCCAAAACCGGGACCGCTACCTCTATGGCTACACCTTC
TRBD2	TRBV10-3	TRBJ2-6	-	CATEPGLADSGANVLTF	TGTGCCACCGAGCCGGGACTAGCCGACTCTGGGGCCAACGTCCTGACTTTC
-	TRBV4-1	TRBJ1-6	-	CASSQKQSSYNSPLHF	TGCGCCAGCAGCCAAAAGCAGAGCTCCTATAATTCACCCCTCCACTTT